These 29 T cell receptor beta chains share one sample of origin, sequenced in a study of blood T cell repertoires in COVID-19. Here immunoSEQ multiplex PCR was the method, and the copy in TCRdb shows in-frame clones only, minus some. The sample lists 45,000 to 65,000 clones; more than 80% were seen once. Sequencing input: peripheral blood. Receptor source: a woman aged 55-75 years with acute or convalescent COVID-19.

The chain combines TRBV9 with TRBJ1-3; 7 nucleotides agree with TRBD1. With V trimmed by 4 bases and J by 0 bases, 13 bases remained unmatched. CDR1 and CDR2 from the germline V gene are SGDLS and YYNGEE. This CDR3 is built from 18 residues. CDR3 DNA sequence: TGTGCCAGCAGCTCCATGGGGGACAGCCGATTCTCTGGAAACACCATATATTTT. It codes for CASSSMGDSRFSGNTIYF. Variable domain in full (rest from reference TRBV9 and TRBJ1-3): DSGVTQTPKHLITATGQRVTLRCSPRSGDLSVYWYQQSLDQGLQFLIQYYNGEERAKGNILERFSAQQFPDLHSELNLSSLELGDSALYFCASSSMGDSRFSGNTIYFGEGSWLTVV.

A single count supports this clone. V gene TRBV30 combines with J gene TRBJ2-7; maybe TRBD2 (6 bases). There are 16 residues in the CDR3. The germline gives CDR1 GTSNPN, CDR2 SVGIG (reference sequence). V was trimmed by 5 bases and J by 4 bases, leaving 24 bases between them. Here the CDR3 reads CAWRNPSVQVWYEQYF. Written as DNA, the CDR3 is TGTGCCTGGCGGAACCCTAGCGTACAGGTTTGGTACGAGCAGTACTTC.

The chain links TRBV5-1 to TRBJ2-5, with 7 bases matching TRBD2. Germline trimming cut 5 bases from V and 1 base from J; bases unmatched to any gene: 8. Germline CDR1 is SGHRS and CDR2 is YFSETQ. The CDR3 has 15 residues. CDR3 sequence reads: CASRGLPITQETQYF. CDR3 in DNA: TGCGCCAGCAGGGGACTACCCATAACCCAAGAGACCCAGTACTTC.

The rearrangement joins TRBV24-1 to TRBJ2-3; D is unclear. Germline loops: CDR1 KGHDR, CDR2 SFDVKD. The CDR3 runs to 14 residues. V dropped 7 bases and J dropped 0 bases, with 10 bases sitting between them. CDR3 sequence reads: CATSPSSSTDTQYF. CDR3 DNA sequence: TGTGCCACCAGCCCCTCCAGTAGCACAGATACGCAGTATTTT.

The chain employs TRBV6-5 and TRBJ2-3, with D possibly TRBD2 on 6 matching bases. The germline gives CDR1 MNHEY, CDR2 SVGAGI. The ends were cut back, 5 bases at V and 4 bases at J, with 16 bases in the middle. The CDR3 is 15 residues long. CDR3 DNA: TGTGCCAGCAGTCGGGGCCCGGGGGATCCAGATACGCAGTATTTT. This sequence encodes CASSRGPGDPDTQYF.

This chain uses TRBV3-1 (or the pseudogene TRBV3-2) with TRBJ2-1, with 7 bases fitting TRBD1. V lost 0 bases and J lost 0; bases outside the gene matches: 2. This CDR3 is built from 16 residues. Germline CDR1 reads LGHDT; CDR2 reads YNNKEL (reference sequence). The CDR3 region has the DNA TGTGCCAGCAGCCAAGATCAGGGGGTCTCCTACAATGAGCAGTTCTTC. The encoded protein is CASSQDQGVSYNEQFF.

The rearrangement joins TRBV7-8 to TRBJ1-2; the D gene is possibly TRBD1 (6 bases). CDR1 is SGHVS, CDR2 FQNEAQ, per germline. This CDR3 is built from 18 residues. Trimming pared 4 bases from V and 4 bases from J, leaving 25 bases between. The CDR3 DNA reads TGTGCCAGCAGCTCACTACTTACGCCGGGACACACAACCTATGGCTACACCTTC. Translated, it gives CASSSLLTPGHTTYGYTF.

There are a few counts of this clone. The chain has TRBV30 and TRBJ1-3, with a tentative D call TRBD1 (5 bases). V was pared by 5 bases and J by 0 bases, with 8 bases between. This CDR3 has 13 amino acids. Germline CDR1 and CDR2: GTSNPN and SVGIG (reference sequence). In DNA form, the CDR3 reads TGTGCCTGGCAGGGATTCTCTGGAAACACCATATATTTT. Translating gives CAWQGFSGNTIYF.

The J gene is TRBJ1-5, the V gene TRBV7-8; TRBD1 is a possible D gene (5 bases). Trimming cost V 5 bases and J 7 bases, with 24 bases left between them. The CDR3 covers 17 residues. Germline lookup yields CDR1 SGHVS and CDR2 FQNEAQ. CDR3 region: CASSQVAGLGQVQPQHF. CDR3 nucleotide sequence: TGTGCCAGCAGCCAAGTTGCTGGTTTGGGGCAGGTACAGCCCCAGCATTTT.

V is TRBV7-3 and J is TRBJ2-7; 9 bases align to TRBD1. V lost 5 bases to trimming and J lost 3 bases; unmatched junction nucleotides: 11. CDR1 and CDR2 (germline): SGHTA, FQGTGA. The CDR3 runs to 16 residues. Written as DNA, the CDR3 is TGTGCCAGCAGCCCCCCGGACAGGGGAATTTTCTACGAGCAGTACTTC. It codes for CASSPPDRGIFYEQYF.

The chain links TRBV15 to TRBJ1-1, with 8 bases identical to TRBD1. The germline gives CDR1 LNHNV, CDR2 YYDKDF (reference sequence). The J segment lost 1 base and the V segment lost 3 bases, leaving 1 base of the junction unmatched. The CDR3 consists of 14 residues. CDR3 region: CATSRGTGNTEAFF. CDR3 nucleotides: TGTGCCACCAGCAGGGGGACAGGGAACACTGAAGCTTTCTTT.

The chain is built from TRBV6-5 and TRBJ1-2, with 9 bases fitting TRBD1. The CDR3 totals 13 residues. Per the germline V gene, CDR1 is MNHEY and CDR2 is SVGAGI. V was pared by 6 bases and J by 8 bases, with 7 bases of the junction left unmatched. DNA for the CDR3: TGTGCCAGCAGACCGGGACAGGGTCGAGGCTACACCTTC. Residues: CASRPGQGRGYTF.

The V and J genes are TRBV18 and TRBJ1-5; TRBD1 aligns across 7 bases. The junction had 12 bases not matched to a gene; V was cut back by 6 bases and J by 7 bases. CDR3 length: 15 residues. CDR1 and CDR2 from the germline V gene are KGHSH and LQKENI. The CDR3 nucleotides read TGTGCCAGCTCTCGCAGACAGGGAAGGAGCCAGCCCCAGCATTTT. It codes for CASSRRQGRSQPQHF.

This chain joins TRBV7-8 and TRBJ1-3; D not resolved. The V end was cut by 5 bases, the J end by 0 bases, with 20 bases between. The CDR3 covers 18 residues. Germline V gene sequence: CDR1 SGHVS, CDR2 FQNEAQ. The DNA for the CDR3 is TGTGCCAGCAGCCAACCCTATGGCGAGGTATACTCTGGAAACACCATATATTTT. Its translation: CASSQPYGEVYSGNTIYF.

The chain links TRBV2 to TRBJ1-1; 9 bases line up with TRBD1. This CDR3 is 17 amino acids long. The V segment lost 7 bases and the J segment 4 bases; nucleotides outside the gene matches: 16. The germline V gene encodes CDR1 SNHLY and CDR2 FYNNEI. CDR3 in DNA: TGTGCCAGCACCTCCCTGCCGGGACAGGGATATGTCACTGAAGCTTTCTTT. It yields the protein CASTSLPGQGYVTEAFF.

CDR3 nucleotides: TGTGCCAGCAGCCAAGAGTCACAGGACGCTTTCTTT. Protein product: CASSQESQDAFF. The chain carries TRBV4-2 and TRBJ1-1; D is possibly TRBD1 (5 bases). The CDR3 length is 12 residues. CDR1 is LGHNA and CDR2 is YNFKEQ in the germline V gene. V was pared by 0 bases and J by 11 bases, with 10 bases between.

This chain connects TRBV24-1 to TRBJ2-1; 7 nucleotides match TRBD1. The junction had 7 bases not matched to a gene; V was cut back by 4 bases and J by 5 bases. Germline values: CDR1 KGHDR, CDR2 SFDVKD. This CDR3 comprises 15 residues. CDR3 sequence reads: CATSDPPTGHNEQFF. CDR3 coding DNA: TGTGCCACCAGTGACCCCCCGACAGGGCACAATGAGCAGTTCTTC.

This clone was seen once. The chain employs TRBV19 and TRBJ2-7; 8 bases fit TRBD1. The CDR3 is made up of 14 amino acids. The germline V gene encodes CDR1 LNHDA and CDR2 SQIVND (reference sequence). The V and J ends lost 7 bases and 3 bases, in that order; junction bases with no gene match: 8. CDR3 in DNA: TGTGCCAGTAAACCGGGACAGGCGAACTACGAGCAGTACTTC. It translates to CASKPGQANYEQYF.

The gene calls are TRBV19 and TRBJ1-5; 7 nucleotides line up with TRBD1. CDR3 length: 14 residues. The junction had 7 bases not matched to a gene; V was cut back by 11 bases and J by 0 bases. The germline V gene encodes CDR1 LNHDA and CDR2 SQIVND (reference sequence). The CDR3 reads CAGGQASSNQPQHF. Written as DNA, the CDR3 is TGTGCCGGTGGACAGGCCAGTAGCAATCAGCCCCAGCATTTT.

The rearrangement links TRBV7-3 to TRBJ1-6, with D hard to call. This CDR3 region has 15 residues. V was cut by 2 bases and J by 7 bases, with 12 bases left in between. Germline values: CDR1 SGHTA, CDR2 FQGTGA. The CDR3 sequence: CASSLGGQKNSPLHF. CDR3 nucleotide sequence: TGTGCCAGCAGCTTAGGAGGGCAAAAAAATTCACCCCTCCACTTT.

The V gene is TRBV7-9, the J gene TRBJ1-1; D is unresolved. CDR1 is SEHNR, CDR2 FQNEAQ, per germline (reference sequence). This CDR3 region has 12 residues. The V end lost 6 bases, the J end lost 3 bases, and 8 bases lay between the germline ends. CDR3 amino acids: CASRRADTEAFF. The CDR3 DNA reads as TGTGCCAGCAGGAGAGCGGACACTGAAGCTTTCTTT.

This clone was counted a single time. The rearrangement joins TRBV9 to TRBJ2-1, with 7 bases identical to TRBD2. Germline CDR1 reads SGDLS; CDR2 reads YYNGEE. V was pared by 0 bases and J by 15 bases, with 9 bases of the junction left unmatched. The CDR3 consists of 13 residues. The CDR3 DNA reads TGTGCCAGCAGCGTAGAGTTAGGACTAGATAGGTTCTTC. Its translation: CASSVELGLDRFF.

The chain combines TRBV6-2 or TRBV6-3 with TRBJ1-2; the match to TRBD1 covers 7 bases. V was clipped by 6 bases and J by 2 bases; unmatched bases: 6. This CDR3 has 14 amino acids. The germline gives CDR1 MNHEY, CDR2 SVGEGT. CDR3 in DNA: TGTGCCAGCAGCTTGGGACAGATGAACTATGGCTACACCTTC. Encoded protein: CASSLGQMNYGYTF.

The chain is built from TRBV19 and TRBJ2-2; D call uncertain. This CDR3 contains 14 residues. The germline V gene has CDR1 LNHDA and CDR2 SQIVND (reference sequence). V lost 3 bases and J lost 4, with 9 bases in between. This CDR3 reads CASSIGSLTGELFF. Here the CDR3 DNA reads TGTGCCAGTAGTATCGGGTCCCTCACCGGGGAGCTGTTTTTT.

The chain carries TRBV2 and TRBJ2-5; 10 bases are a match to TRBD1. Germline CDR1 SNHLY, CDR2 FYNNEI. V dropped 5 bases and J dropped 4; count of bases not matched to a gene: 7. The CDR3 contains 15 residues. DNA of the CDR3: TGTGCCAGCAGTAGGGACAGGGGAACCTCAGAGACCCAGTACTTC. Translating it yields CASSRDRGTSETQYF.

This clone was seen a single time. The V gene is TRBV30, the J gene TRBJ2-3; a weak D match, TRBD2 (6 bases). The CDR3 consists of 14 residues. V lost 0 bases, J lost 4 bases, and 11 bases lay in between. Germline V gene lookup returns CDR1 GTSNPN and CDR2 SVGIG (reference sequence). The CDR3 is CAWSVGGRPDTQYF. Written as DNA, the CDR3 is TGTGCCTGGAGTGTAGGTGGGAGGCCAGATACGCAGTATTTT.

The chain is built from TRBV9 and TRBJ2-1; the match to TRBD2 covers 7 bases. V dropped 1 base and J dropped 5; count of bases not matched to a gene: 3. The CDR3 runs to 14 residues. Germline V gene data show CDR1 as SGDLS and CDR2 as YYNGEE. The CDR3 region has the DNA TGTGCCAGCAGCGTATCGGGACTAAACAATGAGCAGTTCTTC. Protein product: CASSVSGLNNEQFF.

The V call is TRBV9, the J call TRBJ2-1; TRBD2 aligns across 7 bases. Trimming cost V 4 bases and J 8 bases; bases outside gene matches: 12. CDR3 length equals 15 residues. Germline CDR1 SGDLS, CDR2 YYNGEE. The CDR3 nucleotides are TGTGCCAGCAGCTCCTTGGATCAAGGGAGGGATGAGCAGTTCTTC. Translation gives CASSSLDQGRDEQFF.

This clone was recorded a few times. The chain has TRBV6-5 and TRBJ2-1; TRBD2 might be the D (5 bases). The CDR3 runs 14 residues. Trimming left V 8 bases short and J 0 bases short, with 11 bases between. Germline V gene data show CDR1 as MNHEY and CDR2 as SVGAGI. The CDR3 loop reads CASAERSSYNEQFF. CDR3 sequence (DNA): TGTGCCAGCGCCGAGCGGAGCTCCTACAATGAGCAGTTCTTC.